One sample yielded the 5 T cell receptor beta chains listed below, sequenced in a study of cytomegalovirus exposure and HLA in healthy donors. It was with 60 Vbeta and 13 Jbeta primers that the PCR ran. The protocol was immunoSEQ multiplex PCR, while the TCRdb copy is restricted to in-frame clones and leaves out a portion. The repertoire holds 80,000 to 100,000 clones, 55% to 80% seen once, with 1.2% in the top ten. Material for sequencing was PBMCs. These TCRs come from a female donor in good health and CMV-seronegative.

The gene calls are TRBV19 and TRBJ2-3; 12 positions match TRBD2. The CDR3 covers 19 residues. V shed 6 bases, J shed 5 bases, and the junction held 18 bases outside the gene matches. The germline V gene has CDR1 LNHDA and CDR2 SQIVND (reference sequence). CDR3 DNA sequence: TGTGCCAGTAGCCCGGACAGGAGCTGGACTAGCGGGAATGTAGATACGCAGTATTTT. This gives the protein CASSPDRSWTSGNVDTQYF.

Only a few counts were recorded for this clone. The chain has TRBV7-2 and TRBJ1-2, with D tentatively TRBD1 (5 bases). CDR3 length equals 13 residues. Trimming pared 0 bases from V and 8 bases from J, leaving 10 bases between. Germline lookup yields CDR1 SGHTA and CDR2 FQGNSA. The CDR3 DNA follows: TGTGCCAGCAGCTTAGCAGGGGCGAGCGGCTACACCTTC. The encoded protein is CASSLAGASGYTF.

The CDR3 sequence: CASSVVARPPTDTQYF. In nucleotides, the CDR3 is TGTGCCAGCAGCGTAGTGGCGAGGCCCCCCACAGATACGCAGTATTTT. The chain is built from TRBV9 and TRBJ2-3; no firm D call. The germline gives CDR1 SGDLS, CDR2 YYNGEE. Trimming cost V 0 bases and J 2 bases, with 13 bases left between them. The CDR3 runs to 16 residues.

V usage is TRBV28 and J usage is TRBJ2-5; 7 bases are a match to TRBD1. Germline CDR1 reads MDHEN; CDR2 reads SYDVKM. V was clipped by 5 bases and J by 5 bases; unmatched bases: 11. This CDR3 contains 15 residues. For the CDR3, the DNA is TGTGCCAGCAGTCAAGGGACAGTGGGTTGGGAGACCCAGTACTTC. This encodes CASSQGTVGWETQYF.

The V gene is TRBV2, the J gene TRBJ1-2; tentative D call: TRBD1 (5 bases). Trimming pared 7 bases from V and 3 bases from J, leaving 15 bases between. This CDR3 has 14 amino acids. Per germline, CDR1 SNHLY and CDR2 FYNNEI. CDR3 region: CASTERGRYYGYTF. The DNA for the CDR3 is TGTGCCAGCACCGAAAGGGGCCGATACTATGGCTACACCTTC.